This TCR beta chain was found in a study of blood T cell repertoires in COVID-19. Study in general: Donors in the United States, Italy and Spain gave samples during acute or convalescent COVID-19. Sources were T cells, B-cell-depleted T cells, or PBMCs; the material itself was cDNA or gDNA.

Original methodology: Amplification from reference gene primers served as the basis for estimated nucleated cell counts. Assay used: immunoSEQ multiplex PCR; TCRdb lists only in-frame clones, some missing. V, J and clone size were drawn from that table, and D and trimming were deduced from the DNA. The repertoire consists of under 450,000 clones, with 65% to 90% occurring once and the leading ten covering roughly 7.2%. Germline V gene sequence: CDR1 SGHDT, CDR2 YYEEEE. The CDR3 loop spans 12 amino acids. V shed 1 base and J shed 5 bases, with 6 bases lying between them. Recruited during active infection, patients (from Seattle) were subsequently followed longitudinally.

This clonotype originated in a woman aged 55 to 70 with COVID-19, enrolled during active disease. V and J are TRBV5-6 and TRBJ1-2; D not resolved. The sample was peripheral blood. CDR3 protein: CASSLIDYGYTF. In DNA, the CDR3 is TGTGCCAGCAGCTTGATAGATTATGGCTACACCTTC.